This TCR beta chain was profiled in a study of CD8 T cells in ankylosing spondylitis. A single record per CDR3 protein comes from TCRdb applying MiXCR to the 5' RACE reads. The table shows some 250,000 distinct CDR3 sequences, with around 11% occurring only once. Findings and limits, study-wide: Reportedly, disease-linked clones are significantly enriched in ankylosing spondylitis patients' matched synovial fluid.

Losses at the gene ends were 3 bases for V and 5 bases for J; bases not matched to a gene: 6. Germline values: CDR1 SGHRS, CDR2 YFSETQ. This CDR3 region has 15 residues. This clonotype was seen ten or more times. Its antigen is not known. The rearrangement joins TRBV5-1 to TRBJ2-2; 8 bases align to TRBD1. This TCR came from a male donor with ankylosing spondylitis or in good health (not recorded which). Source material: blood, either unsorted or a sorted T cell fraction (not recorded which). CDR3 nucleotides: TGCGCCAGCAGCTCCGCCCGGACAGGGACCGGGGAGCTGTTTTTT. Its translation: CASSSARTGTGELFF.